This T cell receptor beta chain stems from a study of blood T cell repertoires in COVID-19. Study context: COVID-19 samples from acute and convalescent phases originated in the United States, Italy and Spain. PBMCs, B-cell-depleted T cells, or T cells provided the cDNA or gDNA that made up the material.

This CDR3 region has 15 residues. Trimming removed 8 bases from V and 5 bases from J; junction bases left unmatched: 9. Germline V gene lookup returns CDR1 MNHEY and CDR2 SVGAGI. Profiling relied on immunoSEQ multiplex PCR, and the TCRdb table lists in-frame clones only, not all of them. The sample has around 180,000 clones, 88% seen once. The TCR sequence derives from a human donor in a cohort sampled during active COVID-19. The rearrangement joins TRBV6-5 to TRBJ1-1; TRBD1 aligns across 12 bases. What was sequenced was peripheral blood. Here the CDR3 reads CASQNQGQGATEAFF. Here the CDR3 DNA reads TGTGCCAGCCAAAACCAGGGACAGGGGGCTACTGAAGCTTTCTTT.